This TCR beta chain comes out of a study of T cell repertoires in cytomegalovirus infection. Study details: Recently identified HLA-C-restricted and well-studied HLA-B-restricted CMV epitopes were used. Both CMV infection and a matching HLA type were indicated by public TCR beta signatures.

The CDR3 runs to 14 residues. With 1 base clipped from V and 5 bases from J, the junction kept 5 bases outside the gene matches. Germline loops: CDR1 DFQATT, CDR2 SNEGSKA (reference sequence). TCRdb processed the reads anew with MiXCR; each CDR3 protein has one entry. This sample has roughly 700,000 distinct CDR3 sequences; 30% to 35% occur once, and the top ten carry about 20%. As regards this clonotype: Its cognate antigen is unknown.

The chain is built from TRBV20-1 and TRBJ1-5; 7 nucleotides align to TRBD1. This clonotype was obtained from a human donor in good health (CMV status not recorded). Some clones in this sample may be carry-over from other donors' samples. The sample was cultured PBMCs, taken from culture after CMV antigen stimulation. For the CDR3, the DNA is TGCAGTGCTAGAGGAGGGGGCAGCCATCAGCCCCAGCATTTT. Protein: CSARGGGSHQPQHF.